The rows below give T cell receptor beta chains drawn from one sample of a study of blood T cell repertoires in COVID-19. The method was immunoSEQ multiplex PCR; TCRdb's version includes in-frame clones alone and lacks a portion of them. This table holds fewer than 35,000 clones, about four fifths found once. Sequencing input: peripheral blood. Receptors were obtained from a man between 65 and 79 years old with acute or convalescent COVID-19. Both conserved end residues are part of each CDR3. Fields, in order: J gene, V gene, CDR3 protein.

j_gene: TRBJ2-7
v_gene: TRBV27
CDR3aa: CASSSPLSRTSGSPSPQQYF

j_gene: TRBJ1-3
v_gene: TRBV9
CDR3aa: CASSVLPVVSGNTIYF

j_gene: TRBJ2-7
v_gene: TRBV6-5
CDR3aa: CASSATGRSEQYF

j_gene: TRBJ1-5
v_gene: TRBV7-9
CDR3aa: CASSLGGTSSNQPQHF

j_gene: TRBJ2-1
v_gene: TRBV5-1
CDR3aa: CASSFSTGTAGGSEQFF

j_gene: TRBJ2-2
v_gene: TRBV7-9
CDR3aa: CASSLSGGAGELFF

j_gene: TRBJ2-7
v_gene: TRBV18
CDR3aa: CASSPRLPIRGNEQYF

j_gene: TRBJ2-1
v_gene: TRBV24-1
CDR3aa: CATSDRLAGTNEQFF

j_gene: TRBJ1-6
v_gene: TRBV28
CDR3aa: CASCIRFYNSPLHF

j_gene: TRBJ1-4
v_gene: TRBV11-2
CDR3aa: CASSQGGEEKLFF

j_gene: TRBJ1-5
v_gene: TRBV7-9
CDR3aa: CASSAYRDQPQHF

j_gene: TRBJ1-6
v_gene: TRBV4-1
CDR3aa: CASSPTGNSPLHF

j_gene: TRBJ1-4
v_gene: TRBV3-1/TRBV3-2
CDR3aa: CASSQDPRGANEKLFF

j_gene: TRBJ2-5
v_gene: TRBV18
CDR3aa: CASSPTSGEETQYF

j_gene: TRBJ2-7
v_gene: TRBV6-5
CDR3aa: CASSFGQGIGEQYF

j_gene: TRBJ1-6
v_gene: TRBV5-6
CDR3aa: CASSLALGQGAGTPLHF